The 16 T cell receptor beta chains presented below share a single source sample, sequenced in a study of human T cells and chemical hapten exposure. Time point specified: pre-sensitization, week 0. Treatment noted: therapeutic diphenylcyclopropenone sensitization with weekly scalp DPC. TCRdb reprocessed the RACE reads via MiXCR and lists one record per CDR3 protein. The data show approximately 260,000 distinct CDR3 sequences, almost 8% seen once. Sequencing was performed on whole blood, taken in connection with sensitization to the hapten diphenylcyclopropenone (DPC). The receptors stem from a man younger than 30 with alopecia areata. Some clones in this sample may be carry-over from other donors' samples.

In this sample, this clonotype turned up many times. The gene calls are TRBV7-9 and TRBJ1-1; D remains unclear. Trimming removed 1 base from V and 8 bases from J, with 11 bases in between. From germline, CDR1 is SEHNR and CDR2 FQNEAQ (reference sequence). The CDR3 runs 13 residues. CDR3 DNA sequence: TGTGCCAGCAGCTTAGTTGTGGGGTCCGAAGCTTTCTTT. As protein: CASSLVVGSEAFF.

This clonotype appeared a few times. CDR3 bases: TGTGCCAGCAGTTTTAACGATATGAACACTGAAGCTTTCTTT. It yields the protein CASSFNDMNTEAFF. The V call is TRBV28, the J call TRBJ1-1; D uncertain. Per germline, CDR1 MDHEN and CDR2 SYDVKM. There are 14 residues in the CDR3. Trimming cost V 3 bases and J 0 bases, with 8 bases left between them.

The V call is TRBV12-3 or TRBV12-4, the J call TRBJ1-1; maybe TRBD1 (6 bases). This CDR3 has 20 amino acids. V lost 4 bases, J lost 6 bases, and 33 bases lay in between. Here the CDR3 DNA reads TGTGCCAGCAGTTCTTCTGGTTCTTTTCTTAAAGACAGGTTCGGGCCTGAAGCTTTCTTT. Its translation: CASSSSGSFLKDRFGPEAFF.

The chain recombines TRBV2 with TRBJ2-1, with a tentative D call TRBD1 (6 bases). The CDR3 loop spans 13 amino acids. Germline CDR1 is SNHLY and CDR2 is FYNNEI. The ends were cut back, 6 bases at V and 9 bases at J, with 15 bases in the middle. The CDR3 spells CASRVYRDGEQFF. Written as DNA, the CDR3 is TGTGCCAGCAGAGTCTACAGGGACGGTGAGCAGTTCTTC.

The chain is built from TRBV29-1 and TRBJ2-7; TRBD1 aligns across 9 bases. The CDR3 extends over 13 amino acids. Germline values: CDR1 SQVTM, CDR2 ANQGSEA. After removal of 6 bases from V and 3 bases from J, the junction contained 6 bases not matched to a gene. The CDR3 sequence: CSVGDRVSYEQYF. CDR3 sequence (DNA): TGCAGCGTGGGGGACAGGGTCAGCTACGAGCAGTACTTC.

This clonotype was counted many times. The chain recombines TRBV29-1 with TRBJ2-1, with D possibly called TRBD1 or TRBD2 (5 bases each). The germline V gene has CDR1 SQVTM and CDR2 ANQGSEA. This CDR3 has 13 residues. V lost 2 bases, J lost 7 bases, and 12 bases lay in between. CDR3 region: CSVELWDGNEQFF. For the CDR3, the DNA is TGCAGCGTTGAACTTTGGGACGGGAATGAGCAGTTCTTC.

This clonotype has ten or more counts. V gene TRBV15 combines with J gene TRBJ2-7, with D possibly TRBD2 on 6 matching bases. This CDR3 comprises 16 residues. The germline V and J ends were trimmed by 0 bases and 2 bases, with 14 bases remaining between them. Germline CDR1 is LNHNV and CDR2 is YYDKDF (reference sequence). The DNA for the CDR3 is TGTGCCACCAGCAGAGAGGGGGGTCAGCCGACCTACGAGCAGTACTTC. This encodes CATSREGGQPTYEQYF.

The table lists this clonotype with a few counts. The chain combines TRBV27 with TRBJ2-7; D call uncertain. This CDR3 is built from 14 residues. CDR1 and CDR2 (germline): MNHEY, SMNVEV (reference sequence). Between the trimmed V and J ends, which lost 3 bases and 0 bases, there was a span of 9 bases. The CDR3 DNA follows: TGTGCCAGCAGTTTCGGGCCTGCCTCCTACGAGCAGTACGTC. Protein sequence: CASSFGPASYEQYV.

The CDR3 spells CASRSTVATNEKLFF. The CDR3 region has the DNA TGTGCCAGCAGATCGACAGTTGCAACTAATGAAAAACTGTTTTTT. The chain carries TRBV6-2 or TRBV6-3 and TRBJ1-4; D is perhaps TRBD1 (5 bases). The V gene's germline CDR1 is MNHEY and CDR2 SVGEGT. V was pared by 6 bases and J by 0 bases, with 11 bases between. This CDR3 is built from 15 residues.

This clonotype was picked up many times. This chain connects TRBV12-3 or TRBV12-4 to TRBJ1-6; 7 nucleotides line up with TRBD1. This CDR3 contains 15 residues. The junction had 7 bases not matched to a gene; V was cut back by 6 bases and J by 5 bases. This CDR3 reads CASRLTQGNNSPLHF. In nucleotides, the CDR3 is TGTGCCAGCAGACTAACACAGGGGAATAATTCACCCCTCCACTTT.

V is TRBV4-1 and J is TRBJ2-7; 8 bases are a match to TRBD2. Germline V lookup: CDR1 MGHRA, CDR2 YSYEKL. The CDR3 spans 17 residues. V trimming: 0 bases; J trimming: 0 bases; junction bases outside the gene matches: 7. The CDR3: CASSQDRFGTSSYEQYF. CDR3 DNA: TGCGCCAGCAGCCAAGACCGATTTGGGACTAGCTCCTACGAGCAGTACTTC.

This clonotype occurred many times. CDR3 region: CASSPSPSSYNEQFF. For the CDR3, the DNA is TGTGCCAGCAGCCCCTCTCCAAGCTCCTACAATGAGCAGTTCTTC. This chain links TRBV6-2 or TRBV6-3 with TRBJ2-1; D gene ambiguous. The CDR3 covers 15 residues. Per germline, CDR1 MNHEY and CDR2 SVGEGT. Between the trimmed V and J ends, which lost 6 bases and 0 bases, there was a span of 12 bases.

A few counts support this clonotype. This chain joins TRBV29-1 and TRBJ1-2; TRBD1 is a possible D gene (5 bases). V lost 1 base and J 2 bases, leaving 11 bases between the germline ends. Germline V lookup: CDR1 SQVTM, CDR2 ANQGSEA. This CDR3 is built from 14 residues. CDR3 sequence (DNA): TGCAGCGTTGAAGGAGGGGCGTTAAACTATGGCTACACCTTC. It is translated as CSVEGGALNYGYTF.

This clonotype was detected only a few times. The chain's CDR3 is CASSPPDRAEQYF. CDR3 DNA sequence: TGTGCCAGCAGTCCACCGGACAGGGCCGAGCAGTACTTC. The V call is TRBV27, the J call TRBJ2-7; 8 nucleotides agree with TRBD1. The CDR3 spans 13 residues. Germline loops: CDR1 MNHEY, CDR2 SMNVEV (reference sequence). The V gene end was trimmed by 5 bases and the J gene end by 6 bases; junction bases not matched to a gene: 6.

The CDR3 is CASNRGGSYNEQFF. CDR3 DNA: TGTGCCAGCAATCGCGGGGGCTCCTACAATGAGCAGTTCTTC. The V call is TRBV7-2, the J call TRBJ2-1; 7 nucleotides line up with TRBD2. V shed 7 bases, J shed 0 bases, and the junction held 3 bases outside the gene matches. The length of the CDR3 is 14 residues. Germline values: CDR1 SGHTA, CDR2 FQGNSA.

The genes are TRBV6-6 and TRBJ1-5; D gene ambiguous. The V end lost 8 bases, the J end lost 3 bases, and 11 bases lay between the germline ends. This CDR3 is built from 13 residues. CDR1 is MNHNY, CDR2 SVGAGI, per germline (reference sequence). The CDR3 nucleotides read TGTGCCAGCGGTGACAAACCCAATCAGCCCCAGCATTTT. Protein: CASGDKPNQPQHF.